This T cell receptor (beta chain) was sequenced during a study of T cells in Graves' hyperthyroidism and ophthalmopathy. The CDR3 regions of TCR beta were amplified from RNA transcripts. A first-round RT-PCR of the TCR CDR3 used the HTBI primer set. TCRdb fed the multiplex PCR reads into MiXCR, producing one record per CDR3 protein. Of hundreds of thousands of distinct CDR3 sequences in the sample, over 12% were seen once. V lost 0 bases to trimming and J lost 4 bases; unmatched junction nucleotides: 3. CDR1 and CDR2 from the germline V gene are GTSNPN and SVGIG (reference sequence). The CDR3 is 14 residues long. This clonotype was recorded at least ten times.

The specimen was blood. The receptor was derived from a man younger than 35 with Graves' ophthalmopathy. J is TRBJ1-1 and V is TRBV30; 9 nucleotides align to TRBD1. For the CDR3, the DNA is TGTGCCTGGAGTGTACAGGGGGCCAGCACTGAAGCTTTCTTT. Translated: CAWSVQGASTEAFF.